Sequencing of this T cell receptor (beta chain) was carried out in a study of neoadjuvant anti-PD-1 for oral cavity cancer. Note on this clone: Its antigen is not identified.

Time point given: after neoadjuvant nivolumab, at surgical resection. The study's findings and limits: Each response group had just a few patients in TCR analyses.

Germline CDR1 reads MGHRA; CDR2 reads YSYEKL. The CDR3 runs to 19 residues. With V trimmed by 2 bases and J by 2 bases, 15 bases remained unmatched. Using immunoSEQ multiplex PCR, the repertoire was profiled, and TCRdb retains in-frame clones only, with some absent. The sample holds about 39,000 clones; approximately 80% are singletons and the top ten take roughly 5%. The V and J genes are TRBV4-1 and TRBJ2-3, with TRBD1 matching over 8 bases. Material: PBMCs, obtained after nivolumab (anti-PD-1) treatment. The origin of this receptor is a person between 40 and 79 years old with oral cavity squamous cell carcinoma. CDR3 residues: CASSQPAPGTGLSTDTQYF. CDR3 nucleotide sequence: TGCGCCAGCAGCCAACCGGCGCCCGGGACAGGCCTATCCACAGATACGCAGTATTTT.